This record looks at one TCR beta chain sequence and its context. This sample is part of a study of T cell responses to AZD1222 COVID-19 vaccine. Data came from immunoSEQ multiplex PCR; TCRdb stores just in-frame clones and leaves some out. The table records roughly 150,000 clones, roughly 87% of them present only once. The material sequenced was peripheral blood, taken on day 0 of AZD1222 vaccination. The sequence came from an adult in good health.

The CDR3 sequence: CASSLREYSTDTQYF. CDR3 DNA: TGTGCCAGCAGCTTGCGGGAATACTCCACAGATACGCAGTATTTT. This chain connects TRBV7-9 to TRBJ2-3; D is possibly TRBD2 (6 bases). Germline CDR1 SEHNR, CDR2 FQNEAQ (reference sequence). The V gene lost 3 bases and the J gene lost 2 bases, with 12 bases spanning the gap. The CDR3 runs 15 residues.